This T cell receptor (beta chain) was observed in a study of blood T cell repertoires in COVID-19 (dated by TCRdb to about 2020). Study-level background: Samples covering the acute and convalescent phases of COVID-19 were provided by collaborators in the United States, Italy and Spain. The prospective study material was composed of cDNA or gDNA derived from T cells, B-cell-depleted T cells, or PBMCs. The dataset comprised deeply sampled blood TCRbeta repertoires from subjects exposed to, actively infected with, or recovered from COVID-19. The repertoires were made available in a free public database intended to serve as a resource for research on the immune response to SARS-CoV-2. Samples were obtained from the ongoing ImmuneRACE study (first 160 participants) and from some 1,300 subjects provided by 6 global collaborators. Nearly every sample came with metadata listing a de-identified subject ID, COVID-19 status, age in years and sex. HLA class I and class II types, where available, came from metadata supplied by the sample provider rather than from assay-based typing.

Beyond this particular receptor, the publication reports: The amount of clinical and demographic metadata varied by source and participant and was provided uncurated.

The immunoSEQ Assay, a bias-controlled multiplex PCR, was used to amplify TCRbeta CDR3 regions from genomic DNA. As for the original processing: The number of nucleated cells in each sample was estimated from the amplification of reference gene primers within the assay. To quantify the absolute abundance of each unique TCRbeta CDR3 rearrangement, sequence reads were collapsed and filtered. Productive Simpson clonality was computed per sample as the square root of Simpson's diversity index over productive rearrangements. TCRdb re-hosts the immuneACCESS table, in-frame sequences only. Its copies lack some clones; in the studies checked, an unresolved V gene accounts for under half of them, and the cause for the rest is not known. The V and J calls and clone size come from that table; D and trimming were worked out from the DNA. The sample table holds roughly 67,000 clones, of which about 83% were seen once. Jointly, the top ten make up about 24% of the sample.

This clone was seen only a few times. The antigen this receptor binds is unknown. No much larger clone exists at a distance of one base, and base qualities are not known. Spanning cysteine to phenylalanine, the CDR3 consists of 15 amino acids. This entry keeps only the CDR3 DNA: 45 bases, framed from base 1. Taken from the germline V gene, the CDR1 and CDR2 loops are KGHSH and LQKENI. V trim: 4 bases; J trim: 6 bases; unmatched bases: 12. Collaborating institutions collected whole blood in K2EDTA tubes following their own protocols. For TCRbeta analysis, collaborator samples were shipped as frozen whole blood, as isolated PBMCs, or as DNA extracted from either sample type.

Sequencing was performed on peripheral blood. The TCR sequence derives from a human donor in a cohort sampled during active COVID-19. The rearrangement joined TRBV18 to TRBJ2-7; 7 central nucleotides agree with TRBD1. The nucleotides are TGTGCCAGCTCACTCGGGACAGCTCAGCTTGCCGAGCAGTACTTC. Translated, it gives CASSLGTAQLAEQYF.